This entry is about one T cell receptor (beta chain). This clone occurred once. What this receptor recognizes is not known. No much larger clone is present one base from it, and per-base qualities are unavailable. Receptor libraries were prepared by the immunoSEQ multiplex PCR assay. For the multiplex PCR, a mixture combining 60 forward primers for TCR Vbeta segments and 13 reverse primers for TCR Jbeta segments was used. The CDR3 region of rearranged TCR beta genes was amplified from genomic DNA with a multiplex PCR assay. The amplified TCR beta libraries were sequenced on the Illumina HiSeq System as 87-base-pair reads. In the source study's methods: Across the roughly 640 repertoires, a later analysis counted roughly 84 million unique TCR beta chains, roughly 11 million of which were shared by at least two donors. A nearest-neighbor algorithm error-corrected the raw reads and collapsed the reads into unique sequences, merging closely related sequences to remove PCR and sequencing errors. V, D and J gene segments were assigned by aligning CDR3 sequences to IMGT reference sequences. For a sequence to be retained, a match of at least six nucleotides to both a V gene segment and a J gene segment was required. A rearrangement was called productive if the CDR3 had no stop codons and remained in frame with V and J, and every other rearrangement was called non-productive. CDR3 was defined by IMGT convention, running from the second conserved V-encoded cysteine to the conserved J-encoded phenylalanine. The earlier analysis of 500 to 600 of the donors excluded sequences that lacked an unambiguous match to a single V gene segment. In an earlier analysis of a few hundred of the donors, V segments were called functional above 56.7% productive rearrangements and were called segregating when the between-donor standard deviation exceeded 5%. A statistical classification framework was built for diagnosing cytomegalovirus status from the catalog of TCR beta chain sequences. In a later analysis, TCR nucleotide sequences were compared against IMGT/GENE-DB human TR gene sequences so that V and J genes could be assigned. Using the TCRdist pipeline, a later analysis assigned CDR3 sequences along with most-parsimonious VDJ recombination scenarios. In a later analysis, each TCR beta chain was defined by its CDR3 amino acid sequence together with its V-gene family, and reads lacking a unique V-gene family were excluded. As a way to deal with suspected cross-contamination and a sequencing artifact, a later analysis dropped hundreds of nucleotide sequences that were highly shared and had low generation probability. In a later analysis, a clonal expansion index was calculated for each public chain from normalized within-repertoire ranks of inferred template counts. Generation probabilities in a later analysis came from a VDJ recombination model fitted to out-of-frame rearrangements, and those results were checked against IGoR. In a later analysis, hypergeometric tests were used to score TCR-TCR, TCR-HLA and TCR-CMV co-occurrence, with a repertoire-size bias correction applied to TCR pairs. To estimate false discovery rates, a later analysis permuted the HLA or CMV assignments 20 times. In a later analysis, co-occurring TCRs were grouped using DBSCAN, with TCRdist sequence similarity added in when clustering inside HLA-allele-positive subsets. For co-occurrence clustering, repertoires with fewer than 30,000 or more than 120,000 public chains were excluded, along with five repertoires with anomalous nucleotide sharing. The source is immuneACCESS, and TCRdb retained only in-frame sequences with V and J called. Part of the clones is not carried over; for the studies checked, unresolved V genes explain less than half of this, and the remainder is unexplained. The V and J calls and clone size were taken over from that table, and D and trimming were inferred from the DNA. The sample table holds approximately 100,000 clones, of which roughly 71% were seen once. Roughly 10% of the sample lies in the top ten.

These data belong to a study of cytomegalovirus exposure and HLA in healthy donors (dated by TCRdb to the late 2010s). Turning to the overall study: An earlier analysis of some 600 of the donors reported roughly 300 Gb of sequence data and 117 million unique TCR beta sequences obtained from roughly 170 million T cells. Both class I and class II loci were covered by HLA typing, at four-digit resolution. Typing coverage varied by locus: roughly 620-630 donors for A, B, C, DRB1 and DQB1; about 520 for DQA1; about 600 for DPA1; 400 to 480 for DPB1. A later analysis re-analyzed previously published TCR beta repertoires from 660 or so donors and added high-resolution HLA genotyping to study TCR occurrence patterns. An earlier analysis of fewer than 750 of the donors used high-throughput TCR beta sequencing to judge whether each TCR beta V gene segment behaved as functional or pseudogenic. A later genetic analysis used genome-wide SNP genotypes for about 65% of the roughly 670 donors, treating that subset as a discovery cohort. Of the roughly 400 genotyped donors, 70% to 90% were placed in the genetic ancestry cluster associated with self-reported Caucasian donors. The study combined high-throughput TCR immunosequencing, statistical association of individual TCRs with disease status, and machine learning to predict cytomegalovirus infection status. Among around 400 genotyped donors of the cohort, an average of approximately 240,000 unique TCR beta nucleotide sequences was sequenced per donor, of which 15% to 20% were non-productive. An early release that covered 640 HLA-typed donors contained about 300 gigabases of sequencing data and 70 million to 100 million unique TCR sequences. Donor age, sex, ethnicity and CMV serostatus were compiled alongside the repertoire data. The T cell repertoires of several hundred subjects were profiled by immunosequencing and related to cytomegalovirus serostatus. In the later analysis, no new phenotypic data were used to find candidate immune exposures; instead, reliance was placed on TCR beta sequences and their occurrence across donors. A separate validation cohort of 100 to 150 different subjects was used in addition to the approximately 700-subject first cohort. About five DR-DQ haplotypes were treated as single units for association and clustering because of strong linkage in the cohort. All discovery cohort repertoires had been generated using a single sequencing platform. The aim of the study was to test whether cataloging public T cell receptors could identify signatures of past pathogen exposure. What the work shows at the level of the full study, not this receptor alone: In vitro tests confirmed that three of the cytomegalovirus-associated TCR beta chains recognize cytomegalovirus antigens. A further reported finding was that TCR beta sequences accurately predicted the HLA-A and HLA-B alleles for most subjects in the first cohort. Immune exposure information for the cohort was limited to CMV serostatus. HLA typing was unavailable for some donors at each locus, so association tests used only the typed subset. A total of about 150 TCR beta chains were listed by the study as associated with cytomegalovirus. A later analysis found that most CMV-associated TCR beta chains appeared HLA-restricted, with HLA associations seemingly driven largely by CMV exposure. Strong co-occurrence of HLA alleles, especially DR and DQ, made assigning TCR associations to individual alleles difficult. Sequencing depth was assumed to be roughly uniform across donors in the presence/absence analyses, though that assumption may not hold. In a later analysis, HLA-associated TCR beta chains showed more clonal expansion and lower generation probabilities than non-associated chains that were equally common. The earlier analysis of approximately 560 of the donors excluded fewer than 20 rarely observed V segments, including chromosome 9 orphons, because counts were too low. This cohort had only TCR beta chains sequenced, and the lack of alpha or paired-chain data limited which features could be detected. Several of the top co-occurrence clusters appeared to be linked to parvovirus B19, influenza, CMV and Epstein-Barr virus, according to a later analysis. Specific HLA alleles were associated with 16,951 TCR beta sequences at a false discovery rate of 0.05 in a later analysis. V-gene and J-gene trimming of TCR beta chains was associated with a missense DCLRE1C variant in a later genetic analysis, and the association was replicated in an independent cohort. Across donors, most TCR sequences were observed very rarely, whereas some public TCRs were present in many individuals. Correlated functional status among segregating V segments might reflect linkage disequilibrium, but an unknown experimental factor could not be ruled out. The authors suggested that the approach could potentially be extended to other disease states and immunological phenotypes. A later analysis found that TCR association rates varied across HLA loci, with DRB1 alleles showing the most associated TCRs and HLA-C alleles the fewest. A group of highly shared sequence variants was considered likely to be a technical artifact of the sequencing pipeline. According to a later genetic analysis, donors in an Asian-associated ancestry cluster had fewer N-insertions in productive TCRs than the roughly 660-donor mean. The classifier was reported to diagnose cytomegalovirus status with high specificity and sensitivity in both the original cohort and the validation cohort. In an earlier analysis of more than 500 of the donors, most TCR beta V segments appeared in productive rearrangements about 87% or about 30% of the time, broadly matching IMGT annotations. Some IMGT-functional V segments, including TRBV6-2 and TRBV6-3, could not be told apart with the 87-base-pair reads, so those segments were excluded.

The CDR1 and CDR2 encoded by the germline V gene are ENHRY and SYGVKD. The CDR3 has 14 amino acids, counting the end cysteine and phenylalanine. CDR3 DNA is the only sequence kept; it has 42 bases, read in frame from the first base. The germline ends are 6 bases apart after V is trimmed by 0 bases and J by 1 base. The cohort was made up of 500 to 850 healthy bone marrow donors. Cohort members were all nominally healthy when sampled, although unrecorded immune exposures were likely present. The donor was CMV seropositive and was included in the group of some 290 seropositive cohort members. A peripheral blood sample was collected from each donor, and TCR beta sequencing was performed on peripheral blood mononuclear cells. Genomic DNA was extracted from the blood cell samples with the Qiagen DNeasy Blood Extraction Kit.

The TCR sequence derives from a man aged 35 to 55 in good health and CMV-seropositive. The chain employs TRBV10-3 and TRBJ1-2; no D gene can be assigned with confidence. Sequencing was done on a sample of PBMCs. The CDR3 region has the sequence CAISESGGNYGYTF. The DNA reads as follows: TGTGCCATCAGTGAGTCCGGCGGTAACTATGGCTACACCTTC.